The T cell receptor (beta chain) under discussion was sequenced for a study of PD-1 blockade in classical Hodgkin lymphoma. On this clone itself: Its specificity is not known.

The CDR3 extends over 19 amino acids. Trimming took 4 bases from V and 1 from J, leaving 21 bases between them. Germline V CDR1 and CDR2: SGHRS, YFSETQ. General study findings and limits: Patients with a complete response exhibited baseline diversity comparable to newly diagnosed patients. Compared with healthy donors, newly diagnosed patients reportedly showed lower baseline TCR diversity. CD4+ TCR diversity rose significantly by C4D1, and CD8+ TCR diversity did not.

Time point reported: cycle 4 day 1 (C4D1), after less than 7 weeks of nivolumab. Each patient relapsed following autologous stem cell transplantation, and prior brentuximab vedotin exposure differed. Progressive disease, partial response or complete response was each patient's best response. Assay used: immunoSEQ multiplex PCR; TCRdb lists only in-frame clones, some missing. Here the sample spans over 70,000 clones, about nine tenths being singletons. The specimen comprised peripheral blood mononuclear cells (PBMCs), sampled before the fourth cycle of nivolumab. This chain connects TRBV5-1 to TRBJ2-6; D might be TRBD1 (5 bases). This receptor was taken from a human donor with classical Hodgkin lymphoma. The CDR3 spells CASSPGRTTTISGANVLTF. The CDR3 nucleotides are TGCGCCAGCAGCCCTGGTCGGACAACTACTATTTCTGGGGCCAACGTCCTGACTTTC.